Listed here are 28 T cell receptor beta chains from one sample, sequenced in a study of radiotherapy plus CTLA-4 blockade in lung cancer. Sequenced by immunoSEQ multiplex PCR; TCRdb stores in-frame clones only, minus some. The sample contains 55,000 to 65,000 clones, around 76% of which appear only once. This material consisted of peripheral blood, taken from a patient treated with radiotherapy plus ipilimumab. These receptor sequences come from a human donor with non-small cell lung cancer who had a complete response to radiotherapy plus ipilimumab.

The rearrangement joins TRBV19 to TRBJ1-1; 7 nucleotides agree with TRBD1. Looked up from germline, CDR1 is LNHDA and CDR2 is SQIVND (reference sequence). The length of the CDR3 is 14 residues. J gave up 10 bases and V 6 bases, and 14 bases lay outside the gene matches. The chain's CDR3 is CASSAQGGGGAAFF. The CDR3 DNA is TGTGCCAGTAGCGCACAGGGAGGAGGGGGCGCAGCTTTCTTT. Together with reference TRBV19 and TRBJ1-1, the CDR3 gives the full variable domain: DGGITQSPKYLFRKEGQNVTLSCEQNLNHDAMYWYRQDPGQGLRLIYYSQIVNDFQKGDIAEGYSVSREKKESFPLTVTSAQKNPTAFYLCASSAQGGGGAAFFGQGTRLTVV.

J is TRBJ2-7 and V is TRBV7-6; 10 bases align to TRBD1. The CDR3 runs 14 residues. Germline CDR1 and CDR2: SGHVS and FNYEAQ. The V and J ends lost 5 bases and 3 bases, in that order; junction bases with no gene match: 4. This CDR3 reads CASSPGQGGYEQYF. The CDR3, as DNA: TGTGCCAGCAGCCCAGGACAGGGGGGCTACGAGCAGTACTTC.

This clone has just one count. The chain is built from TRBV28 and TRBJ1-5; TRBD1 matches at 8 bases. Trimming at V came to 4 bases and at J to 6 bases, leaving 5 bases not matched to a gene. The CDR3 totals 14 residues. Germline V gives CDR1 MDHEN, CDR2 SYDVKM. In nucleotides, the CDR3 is TGTGCCAGCAGTTATTTACAGGGGGGTCAGCCCCAGCATTTT. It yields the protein CASSYLQGGQPQHF.

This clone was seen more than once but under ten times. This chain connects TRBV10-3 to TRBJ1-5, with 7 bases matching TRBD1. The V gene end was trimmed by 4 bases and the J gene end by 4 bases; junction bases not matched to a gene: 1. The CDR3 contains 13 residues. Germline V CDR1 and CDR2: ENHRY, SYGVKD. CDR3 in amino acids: CAISADRNQPQHF. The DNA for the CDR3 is TGTGCCATCAGTGCGGACAGGAATCAGCCCCAGCATTTT.

CDR3 in amino acids: CASSLGTGVAAEAFF. CDR3 nucleotide sequence: TGTGCCAGCAGCTTAGGCACAGGCGTCGCCGCAGAAGCTTTCTTT. The gene calls are TRBV11-3 and TRBJ1-1; D is possibly TRBD1 (5 bases). Germline V gene data show CDR1 as SGHNT and CDR2 as YENEEA. Trimming cost V 1 base and J 8 bases, with 17 bases left between them. The CDR3 is made up of 15 amino acids.

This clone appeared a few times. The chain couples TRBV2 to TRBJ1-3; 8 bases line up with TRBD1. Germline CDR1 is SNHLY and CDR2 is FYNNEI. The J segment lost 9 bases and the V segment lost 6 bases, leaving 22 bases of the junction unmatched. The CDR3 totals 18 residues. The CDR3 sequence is CASRGDRDRRPGFSTIYF. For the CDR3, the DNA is TGTGCCAGCAGGGGTGACCGGGACAGGCGGCCGGGGTTCTCCACCATATATTTT.

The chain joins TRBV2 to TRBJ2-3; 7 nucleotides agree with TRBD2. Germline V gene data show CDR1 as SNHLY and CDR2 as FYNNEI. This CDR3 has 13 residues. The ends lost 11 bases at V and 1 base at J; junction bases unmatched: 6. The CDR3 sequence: CARGVVGTDTQYF. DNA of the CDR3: TGTGCCCGGGGGGTTGTCGGCACAGATACGCAGTATTTT.

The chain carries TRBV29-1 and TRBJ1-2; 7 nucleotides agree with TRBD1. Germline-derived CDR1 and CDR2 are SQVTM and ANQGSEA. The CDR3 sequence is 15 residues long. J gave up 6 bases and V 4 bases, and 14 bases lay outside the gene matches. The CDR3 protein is CSVAKVDRDRHGYTF. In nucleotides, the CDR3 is TGCAGCGTTGCCAAAGTAGACAGGGATCGCCATGGCTACACCTTC.

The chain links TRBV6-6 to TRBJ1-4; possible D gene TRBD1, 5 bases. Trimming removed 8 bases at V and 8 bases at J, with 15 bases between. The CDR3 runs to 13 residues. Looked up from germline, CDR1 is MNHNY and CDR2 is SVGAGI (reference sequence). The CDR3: CASGSQGWEKLFF. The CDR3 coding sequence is TGTGCCAGCGGAAGTCAGGGTTGGGAAAAACTGTTTTTT.

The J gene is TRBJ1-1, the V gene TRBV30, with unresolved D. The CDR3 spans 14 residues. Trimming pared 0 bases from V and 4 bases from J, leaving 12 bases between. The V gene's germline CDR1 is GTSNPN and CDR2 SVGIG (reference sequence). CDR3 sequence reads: CAWSVNIGVTEAFF. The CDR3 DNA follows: TGTGCCTGGAGTGTAAATATCGGGGTCACTGAAGCTTTCTTT.

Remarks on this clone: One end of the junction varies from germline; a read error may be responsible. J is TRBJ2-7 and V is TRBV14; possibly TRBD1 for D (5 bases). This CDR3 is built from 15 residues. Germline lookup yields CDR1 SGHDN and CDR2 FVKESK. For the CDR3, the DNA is TGTGCCAGCAGCCAAGATTCCAGCAGGGTCAACGAGCAGCACTTC. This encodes CASSQDSSRVNEQHF.

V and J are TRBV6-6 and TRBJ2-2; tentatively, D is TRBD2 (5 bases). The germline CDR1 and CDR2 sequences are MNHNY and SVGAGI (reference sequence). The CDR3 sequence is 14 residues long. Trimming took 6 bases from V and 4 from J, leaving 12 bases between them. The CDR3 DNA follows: TGTGCCAGCAGGCGCCCGGGGTCCACCGGGGAGCTGTTTTTT. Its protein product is CASRRPGSTGELFF.

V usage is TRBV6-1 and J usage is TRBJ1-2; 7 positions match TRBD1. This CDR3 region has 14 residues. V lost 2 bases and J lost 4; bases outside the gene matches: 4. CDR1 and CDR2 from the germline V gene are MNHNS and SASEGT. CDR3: CASSETGQLYGYTF. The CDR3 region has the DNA TGTGCCAGCAGTGAAACGGGACAGCTCTATGGCTACACCTTC.

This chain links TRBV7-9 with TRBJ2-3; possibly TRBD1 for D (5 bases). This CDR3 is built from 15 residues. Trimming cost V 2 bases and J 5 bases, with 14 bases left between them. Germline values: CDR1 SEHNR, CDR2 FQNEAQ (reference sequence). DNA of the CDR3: TGTGCCAGCAGCTTAAACAGTGCTAGGGGAGATACGCAGTATTTT. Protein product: CASSLNSARGDTQYF.

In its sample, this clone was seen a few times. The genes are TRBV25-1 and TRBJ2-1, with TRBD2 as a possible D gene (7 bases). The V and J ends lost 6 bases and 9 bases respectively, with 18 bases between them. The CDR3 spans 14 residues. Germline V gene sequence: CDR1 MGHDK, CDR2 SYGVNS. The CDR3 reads CASRAPGEGREQFF. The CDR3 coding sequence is TGTGCCAGCAGAGCCCCAGGGGAGGGACGTGAGCAGTTCTTC.

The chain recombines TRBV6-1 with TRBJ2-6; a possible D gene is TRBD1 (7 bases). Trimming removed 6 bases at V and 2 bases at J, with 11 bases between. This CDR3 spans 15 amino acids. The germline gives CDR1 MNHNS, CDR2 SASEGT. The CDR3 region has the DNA TGTGCCAGCAGGGCAGGGGGGACTGGGGCCAACGTCCTGACTTTC. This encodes CASRAGGTGANVLTF.

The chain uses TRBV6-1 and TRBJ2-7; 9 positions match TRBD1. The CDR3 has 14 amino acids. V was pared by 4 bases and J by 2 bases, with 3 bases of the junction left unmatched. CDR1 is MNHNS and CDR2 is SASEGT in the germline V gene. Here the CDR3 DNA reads TGTGCCAGCAGTGTGACAGGGGGGGCCTACGAGCAGTACTTC. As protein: CASSVTGGAYEQYF.

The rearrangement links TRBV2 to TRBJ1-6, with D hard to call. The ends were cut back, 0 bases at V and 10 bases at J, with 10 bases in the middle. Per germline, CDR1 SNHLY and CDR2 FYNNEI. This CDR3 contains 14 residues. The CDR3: CASSEAWAGSPLHF. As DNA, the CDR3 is TGTGCCAGCAGTGAAGCGTGGGCTGGCTCACCCCTCCACTTT.

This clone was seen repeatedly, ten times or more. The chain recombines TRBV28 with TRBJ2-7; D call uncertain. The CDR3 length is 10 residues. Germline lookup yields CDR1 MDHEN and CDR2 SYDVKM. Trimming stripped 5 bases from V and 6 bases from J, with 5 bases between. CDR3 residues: CASSQIEQYF. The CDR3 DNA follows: TGTGCCAGCAGTCAAATCGAGCAGTACTTC.

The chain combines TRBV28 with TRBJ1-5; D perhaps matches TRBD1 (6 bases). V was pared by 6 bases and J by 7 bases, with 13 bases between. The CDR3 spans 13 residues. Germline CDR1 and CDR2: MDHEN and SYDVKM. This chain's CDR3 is CASRSTGYQPQHF. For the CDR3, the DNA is TGTGCCAGCAGGTCCACAGGGTACCAGCCCCAGCATTTT.

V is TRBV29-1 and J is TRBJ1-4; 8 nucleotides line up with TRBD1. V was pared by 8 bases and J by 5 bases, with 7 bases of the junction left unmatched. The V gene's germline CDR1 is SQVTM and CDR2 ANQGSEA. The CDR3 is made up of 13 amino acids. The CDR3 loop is CSTSGGANEKLFF. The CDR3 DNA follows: TGCAGCACATCAGGGGGCGCGAATGAAAAACTGTTTTTT.

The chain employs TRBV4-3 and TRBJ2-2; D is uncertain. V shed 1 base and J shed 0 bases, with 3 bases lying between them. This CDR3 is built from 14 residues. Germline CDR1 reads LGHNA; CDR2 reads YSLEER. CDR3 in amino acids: CASSQGPNTGELFF. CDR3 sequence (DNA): TGCGCCAGCAGCCAAGGGCCGAACACCGGGGAGCTGTTTTTT.

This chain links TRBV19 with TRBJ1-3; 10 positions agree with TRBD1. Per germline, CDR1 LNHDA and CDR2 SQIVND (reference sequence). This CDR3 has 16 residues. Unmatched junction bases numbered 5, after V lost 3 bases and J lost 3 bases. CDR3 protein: CASSMVTGGNGNTIYF. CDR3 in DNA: TGTGCCAGTAGTATGGTGACAGGGGGCAATGGAAACACCATATATTTT.

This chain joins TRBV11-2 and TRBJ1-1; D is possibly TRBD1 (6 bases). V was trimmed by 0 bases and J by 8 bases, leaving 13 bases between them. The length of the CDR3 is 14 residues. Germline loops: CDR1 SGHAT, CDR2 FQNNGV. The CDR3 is CASSLDGSGAEAFF. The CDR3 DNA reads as TGTGCCAGCAGCTTAGATGGGTCAGGGGCCGAAGCTTTCTTT.

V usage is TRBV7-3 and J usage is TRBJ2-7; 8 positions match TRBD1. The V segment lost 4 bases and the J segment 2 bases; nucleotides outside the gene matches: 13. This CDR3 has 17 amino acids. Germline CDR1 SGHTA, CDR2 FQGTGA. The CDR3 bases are TGTGCCAGCAGCTCCCCCATAGACAGGGGAGAAACCTACGAGCAGTACTTC. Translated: CASSSPIDRGETYEQYF.

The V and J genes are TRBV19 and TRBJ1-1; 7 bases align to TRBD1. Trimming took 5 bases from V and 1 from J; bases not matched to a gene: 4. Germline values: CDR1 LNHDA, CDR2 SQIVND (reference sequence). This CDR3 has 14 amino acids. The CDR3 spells CASSPQGRNTEAFF. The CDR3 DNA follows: TGTGCCAGTAGTCCACAGGGGCGGAACACTGAAGCTTTCTTT.

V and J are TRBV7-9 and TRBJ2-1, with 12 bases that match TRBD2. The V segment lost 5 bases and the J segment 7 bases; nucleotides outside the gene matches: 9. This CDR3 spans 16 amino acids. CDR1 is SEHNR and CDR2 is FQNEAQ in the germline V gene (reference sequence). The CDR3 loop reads CASSRYSSGRANEQFF. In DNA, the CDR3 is TGTGCCAGCAGCCGCTATTCTAGCGGGAGGGCAAATGAGCAGTTCTTC. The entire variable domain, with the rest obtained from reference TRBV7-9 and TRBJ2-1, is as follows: DTGVSQNPRHKITKRGQNVTFRCDPISEHNRLYWYRQTLGQGPEFLTYFQNEAQLEKSRLLSDRFSAERPKGSFSTLEIQRTEQGDSAMYLCASSRYSSGRANEQFFGPGTRLTVL.

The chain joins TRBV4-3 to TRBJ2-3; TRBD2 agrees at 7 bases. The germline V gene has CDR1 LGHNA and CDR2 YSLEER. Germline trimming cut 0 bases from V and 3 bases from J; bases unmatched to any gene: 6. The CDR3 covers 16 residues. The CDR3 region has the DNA TGCGCCAGCAGCCAAGATGGGGGGGTTCGAACAGATACGCAGTATTTT. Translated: CASSQDGGVRTDTQYF.